Reported below is one T cell receptor beta chain. The sample originates from a study of shared T cell receptors in the human thymus. Per germline, CDR1 SGHDN and CDR2 FVKESK. With 3 bases clipped from V and 0 bases from J, the junction kept 10 bases outside the gene matches. This CDR3 has 18 amino acids. Libraries were prepared by immunoSEQ multiplex PCR; TCRdb keeps only in-frame clonotypes and omits some of them. This sample carries 700,000 or so clones, 80% to 90% of them seen once, and the ten largest clones take 0.0095% to 0.011%. These data were also reused for a study on human thymus T cells. That report adds: Resections were taken during corrective heart surgery, and the thymus tissue came from these. In thymic and blood repertoires alike, V and J usage looked biased.

The sequencing input was thymocytes. The V and J genes are TRBV14 and TRBJ1-1, with 10 bases aligning to TRBD1. The origin of this receptor is a girl younger than two with a congenital heart defect. The DNA of the CDR3 is TGTGCCAGCAGCCACATTTCCGGGACAGGGGAGATGAACACTGAAGCTTTCTTT. This codes for CASSHISGTGEMNTEAFF.